The clone carrying this T cell receptor beta chain was picked up a small number of times. This sample is drawn from a study of response to subunit inactivated influenza vaccine. Germline lookup yields CDR1 KGHSH and CDR2 LQKENI. After removal of 3 bases from V and 3 bases from J, the junction contained 4 bases not matched to a gene. CDR3 size: 14 residues. MiXCR, applied by TCRdb to the RT-PCR reads, yields one record per CDR3 protein. This table has a few hundred thousand distinct CDR3 sequences, just over 20% appearing once. The sequence came from a man aged 50-75 years who received an inactivated influenza vaccine. The J gene is TRBJ2-7, the V gene TRBV18; 8 bases fit TRBD1. Sequences were derived from PBMCs from blood, sampled approximately 20 months after vaccination. The CDR3 DNA follows: TGTGCCAGCTCACCGGGACAGGTTGACTACGAGCAGTACTTC. This gives the protein CASSPGQVDYEQYF.